The entry below describes one T cell receptor (beta chain). Its antigen is unidentified. The sample comes from a study of post-analysis software for immune sequencing data. General study points: Patients used five TRBV segments, including TRBV5-6, TRBV5-1 and TRBV20-1, more often than controls.

Libraries were made from TCR beta cDNA, and they carried unique molecular identifiers. TCRdb re-called the PCR reads through MiXCR, storing one row per CDR3 protein. The sample carries some 890,000 distinct CDR3 sequences, approximately 53% recorded once. The CDR3 runs 12 residues. Unmatched junction bases numbered 3, after V lost 5 bases and J lost 6 bases. Sequencing was carried out using blood. The V gene is TRBV12-3 or TRBV12-4, the J gene TRBJ1-2; 7 bases match TRBD1. The receptor was derived from a girl aged 10 to 17 with multiple sclerosis. The CDR3 spells CASSAGGDGYTF. The CDR3 coding sequence is TGTGCCAGCAGTGCAGGGGGGGATGGCTACACCTTC.